This record concerns one T cell receptor (beta chain) sequence. What it binds is not known. According to the study, genomic DNA was the template for TCR beta VDJ and CDR3 profiling. TCRdb re-called the reads with MiXCR, one entry per CDR3 protein. This sample carries 150,000 to 200,000 distinct CDR3 sequences, about three fifths of them seen once, and the ten largest clones take under 50%. This sample stems from a study of CD8+CD57+ T cells in acquired aplastic anemia. Study-wide context: The mean DNA yield obtained from sorted CD4+ and CD8+ cells came to around 3 ug. Study results and limitations: The same twenty-nine CD8+ CDR3 sequences occurred in patients and in controls.

The CDR3 has 18 residues. The V gene end was trimmed by 2 bases and the J gene end by 3 bases; junction bases not matched to a gene: 10. The germline CDR1 and CDR2 sequences are SGHTA and FQGNSA. This receptor was taken from a human donor in good health. Sequenced input: sorted CD4+, CD8+, or CD8+CD57+ T cells (not recorded which) from PBMCs. This rearrangement joins TRBV7-2 to TRBJ2-3; TRBD1 aligns across 11 bases. Here the CDR3 DNA reads TGTGCCAGCAGCTTAACCGGGACAGGGGGAGGGCCTACAGATACGCAGTATTTT. This encodes CASSLTGTGGGPTDTQYF.